Listed here are 8 T cell receptor beta chains from one sample, sequenced in a study of human T cells and chemical hapten exposure. The sample's time point: pre-sensitization, week 0. The treatment is: therapeutic diphenylcyclopropenone sensitization with weekly scalp DPC. TCRdb reanalysed the RACE reads using MiXCR and keeps one entry per CDR3 protein. Of about 260,000 distinct CDR3 sequences listed, about 9.4% are singletons. Specimen: whole blood, collected in connection with sensitization to the hapten diphenylcyclopropenone (DPC). The receptors were gathered from a woman aged 40-49 years with alopecia areata. Some clones in this sample may be carry-over from other donors' samples.

The sample holds a few counts of this clonotype. The V gene is TRBV4-3, the J gene TRBJ2-1; possibly TRBD2 for D (6 bases). CDR1 and CDR2 from the germline V gene are LGHNA and YSLEER. This CDR3 contains 15 residues. V dropped 5 bases and J dropped 4 bases, with 15 bases sitting between them. The CDR3 DNA reads TGCGCCAGCAGCTCTAATAGCGGTTCATACAATGAGCAGTTCTTC. Encoded protein: CASSSNSGSYNEQFF.

This clonotype showed up just a few times. The chain uses TRBV24-1 and TRBJ2-3; TRBD2 aligns across 14 bases. CDR1 and CDR2 from the germline V gene are KGHDR and SFDVKD. The CDR3 loop spans 18 amino acids. V dropped 3 bases and J dropped 2; count of bases not matched to a gene: 6. CDR3 in amino acids: CATSDPGLAGGSTDTQYF. CDR3 nucleotides: TGTGCCACCAGTGATCCCGGACTAGCGGGAGGCTCCACAGATACGCAGTATTTT.

This clonotype was observed a handful of times. J is TRBJ1-1 and V is TRBV28; no clear D gene. The CDR3 spans 14 residues. The germline V gene has CDR1 MDHEN and CDR2 SYDVKM. V lost 5 bases, J lost 9 bases, and 19 bases lay in between. For the CDR3, the DNA is TGTGCCAGCAGTCCCTCGGATGCCCCACTAAAAGCTTTCTTT. It is translated as CASSPSDAPLKAFF. Combining the CDR3 with reference TRBV28 and TRBJ1-1 gives the whole variable domain DVKVTQSSRYLVKRTGEKVFLECVQDMDHENMFWYRQDPGLGLRLIYFSYDVKMKEKGDIPEGYSVSREKKERFSLILESASTNQTSMYLCASSPSDAPLKAFFGQGTRLTVV.

The sample holds a few counts of this clonotype. The rearrangement links TRBV28 to TRBJ1-1; D unresolved. The CDR3 totals 14 residues. Germline CDR1 reads MDHEN; CDR2 reads SYDVKM. V lost 7 bases and J lost 0, with 12 bases in between. In DNA form, the CDR3 reads TGTGCCAGCAAAGTGTTAACCCTGAACACTGAAGCTTTCTTT. Protein: CASKVLTLNTEAFF.

In this sample, this clonotype turned up a few times. The rearrangement joins TRBV27 to TRBJ2-3, with 8 bases matching TRBD2. V lost 3 bases to trimming and J lost 12 bases; unmatched junction nucleotides: 17. The CDR3 has 16 residues. CDR1 is MNHEY, CDR2 SMNVEV, per germline (reference sequence). The CDR3 region has the DNA TGTGCCAGCAGTTTCGGTTCGGCAGGACTAGCCCGTCGACAGTATTTT. Translation: CASSFGSAGLARRQYF.

This clonotype was detected ten times or more. The rearrangement uses TRBV4-3 and TRBJ2-3; D is undetermined. The CDR3 contains 13 residues. The germline CDR1 and CDR2 sequences are LGHNA and YSLEER. Trimming took off 1 base at V and 7 bases at J, with 9 bases between the two ends. The CDR3 sequence: CASSQGRFNTQYF. CDR3 nucleotides: TGCGCCAGCAGCCAAGGCCGATTCAATACGCAGTATTTT.

This clonotype has ten or more counts. This chain uses TRBV5-1 with TRBJ2-1; D gene ambiguous. The germline V gene has CDR1 SGHRS and CDR2 YFSETQ. Trimming shortened V by 7 bases and J by 4 bases, and 21 bases separated the two germline ends. The CDR3 spans 16 residues. The CDR3 loop reads CASSIPGSPPYNEQFF. The CDR3 bases are TGCGCCAGCTCCATACCGGGCTCCCCGCCGTACAATGAGCAGTTCTTC.

This clonotype has more than one count but fewer than ten. V and J are TRBV4-2 and TRBJ2-1; no clear D. Germline-derived CDR1 and CDR2 are LGHNA and YNFKEQ. Trimming removed 1 base from V and 2 bases from J, with 6 bases in between. The CDR3 totals 14 residues. The CDR3 protein is CASSQVQPYNEQFF. In DNA, the CDR3 is TGTGCCAGCAGCCAAGTTCAACCCTACAATGAGCAGTTCTTC.